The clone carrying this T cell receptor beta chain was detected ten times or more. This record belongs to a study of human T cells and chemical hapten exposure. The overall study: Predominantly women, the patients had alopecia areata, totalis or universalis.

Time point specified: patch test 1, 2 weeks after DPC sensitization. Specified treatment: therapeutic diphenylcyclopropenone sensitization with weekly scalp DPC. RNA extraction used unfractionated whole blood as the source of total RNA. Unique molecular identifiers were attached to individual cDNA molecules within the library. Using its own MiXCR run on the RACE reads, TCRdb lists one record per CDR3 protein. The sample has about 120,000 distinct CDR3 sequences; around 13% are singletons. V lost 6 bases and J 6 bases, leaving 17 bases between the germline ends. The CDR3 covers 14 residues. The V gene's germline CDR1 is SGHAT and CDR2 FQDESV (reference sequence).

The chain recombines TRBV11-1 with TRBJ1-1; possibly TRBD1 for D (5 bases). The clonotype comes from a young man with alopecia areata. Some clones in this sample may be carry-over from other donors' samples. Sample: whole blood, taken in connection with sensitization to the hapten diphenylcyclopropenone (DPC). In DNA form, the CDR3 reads TGTGCCAGCAGGAAACGCCCTCCGGGACCTGAAGCTTTCTTT. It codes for CASRKRPPGPEAFF.